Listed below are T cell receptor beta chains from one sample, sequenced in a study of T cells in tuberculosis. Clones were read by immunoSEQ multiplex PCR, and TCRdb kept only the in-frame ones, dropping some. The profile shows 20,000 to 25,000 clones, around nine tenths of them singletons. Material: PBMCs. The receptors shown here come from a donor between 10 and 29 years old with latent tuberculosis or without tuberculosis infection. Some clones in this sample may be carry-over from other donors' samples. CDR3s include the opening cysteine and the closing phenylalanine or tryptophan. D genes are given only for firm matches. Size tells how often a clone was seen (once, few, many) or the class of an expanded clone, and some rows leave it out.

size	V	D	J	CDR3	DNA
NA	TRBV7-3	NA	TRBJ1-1	CASSLIRATEAFF	TGTGCCAGCAGCTTAATCAGGGCCACTGAAGCTTTCTTT
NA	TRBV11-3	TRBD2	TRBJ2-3	CASSLREGLAGGDTQYF	TGTGCCAGCAGCTTAAGAGAGGGACTAGCGGGGGGAGATACGCAGTATTTT
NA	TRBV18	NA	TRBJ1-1	CASLLGGGLGTEAFF	TGTGCCAGCCTTTTAGGGGGGGGCTTAGGCACTGAAGCTTTCTTT
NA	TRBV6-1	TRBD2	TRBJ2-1	CASSAGTSGGNEQFF	TGTGCCAGCAGCGCCGGGACTAGCGGGGGAAATGAGCAGTTCTTC
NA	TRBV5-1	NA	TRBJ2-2	CASSLKGEKNTGELFF	TGCGCCAGCAGCTTAAAAGGGGAAAAGAACACCGGGGAGCTGTTTTTT
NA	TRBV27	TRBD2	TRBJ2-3	CASRTAGGGDTQYF	TGTGCCAGTAGAACGGCGGGAGGGGGAGATACGCAGTATTTT
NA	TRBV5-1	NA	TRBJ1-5	CASSLFPGKSGNQPQHF	TGCGCCAGCAGCCTATTCCCAGGGAAGAGTGGTAATCAGCCCCAGCATTTT
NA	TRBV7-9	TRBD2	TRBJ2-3	CASSFTHSGRQVRTYTQYF	TGTGCCAGCAGCTTCACTCATAGCGGGAGACAAGTAAGGACATATACGCAGTATTTT
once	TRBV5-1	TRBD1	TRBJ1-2	CASSPQGAGGYTF	TGCGCCAGCAGTCCACAGGGGGCAGGAGGCTACACCTTC
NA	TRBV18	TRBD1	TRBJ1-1	CASSRTQDRGGNTEAFF	TGTGCCAGCTCACGAACCCAGGACAGGGGAGGGAACACTGAAGCTTTCTTT
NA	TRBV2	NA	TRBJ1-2	CASSGTDWGYTF	TGTGCCAGCAGTGGGACAGATTGGGGCTACACCTTC
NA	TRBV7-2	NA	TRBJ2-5	CASSLRIEGTQYF	TGTGCCAGCAGCCTTCGGATAGAGGGGACCCAGTACTTC
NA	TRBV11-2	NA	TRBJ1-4	CASSLVSATNEKLFF	TGTGCCAGCAGCTTAGTTTCGGCAACTAATGAAAAACTGTTTTTT
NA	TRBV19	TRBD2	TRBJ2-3	CASSIGRTDTQYF	TGTGCCAGTAGTATCGGGAGGACAGATACGCAGTATTTT
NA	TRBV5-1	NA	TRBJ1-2	CASSRPGRPGHGYGYTF	TGCGCCAGCAGCCGCCCAGGTCGGCCCGGACATGGCTATGGCTACACCTTC
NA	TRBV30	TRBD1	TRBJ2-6	CAWSSLSPIDRAVTGANVLTF	TGTGCCTGGAGTTCACTATCCCCCATCGACAGGGCCGTAACTGGGGCCAACGTCCTGACTTTC
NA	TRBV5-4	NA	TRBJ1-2	CASSSRSGLIYGYTF	TGTGCCAGCAGCTCCCGCTCGGGACTGATCTATGGCTACACCTTC
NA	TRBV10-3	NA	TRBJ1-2	CAISGWGGGSNYGYTF	TGTGCCATCAGTGGGTGGGGGGGCGGATCCAACTATGGCTACACCTTC
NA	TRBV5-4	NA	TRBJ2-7	CASSLDQGGYEQYF	TGTGCCAGCAGCTTGGACCAGGGCGGCTACGAGCAGTACTTC
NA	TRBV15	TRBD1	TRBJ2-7	CATSSRLLGQGKYEQYF	TGTGCCACCAGCAGTCGGTTGTTGGGACAGGGAAAATACGAGCAGTACTTC
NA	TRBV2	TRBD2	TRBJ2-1	CASRAGGPHFEQFF	TGTGCCAGCAGAGCGGGGGGGCCGCATTTCGAGCAGTTCTTC
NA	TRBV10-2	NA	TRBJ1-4	CASGDTGEKLFF	TGCGCCAGCGGGGACACGGGGGAAAAACTGTTTTTT
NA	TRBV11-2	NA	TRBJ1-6	CASSFLPDSPLHF	TGTGCCAGCAGCTTCCTACCGGATTCACCCCTCCACTTT
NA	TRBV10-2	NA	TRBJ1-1	CASSEIGAVNTEAFF	TGCGCCAGCAGTGAGATAGGGGCAGTTAACACTGAAGCTTTCTTT
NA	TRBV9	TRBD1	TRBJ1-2	CASSVVPGTGFNGYTF	TGTGCCAGCAGCGTAGTGCCCGGGACAGGGTTTAATGGCTACACCTTC
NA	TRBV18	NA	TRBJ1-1	CASSPGSVNTEAFF	TGTGCCAGCTCACCTGGTTCGGTGAACACTGAAGCTTTCTTT
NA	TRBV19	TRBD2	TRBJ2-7	CASSIMSGEEQYF	TGTGCCAGTAGTATAATGAGCGGGGAAGAGCAGTACTTC
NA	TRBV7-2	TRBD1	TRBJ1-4	CASSVDRVLNEKLFF	TGTGCCAGCAGCGTCGACAGGGTATTAAACGAAAAACTGTTTTTT
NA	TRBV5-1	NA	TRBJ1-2	CASSFGGDYGYTF	TGCGCCAGCAGCTTCGGGGGGGACTATGGCTACACCTTC
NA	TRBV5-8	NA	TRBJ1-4	CASSPQVRINEKLFF	TGTGCCAGCAGCCCACAGGTCCGGATTAATGAAAAACTGTTTTTT
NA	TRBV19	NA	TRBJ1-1	CASSPRQVTNTEAFF	TGTGCCAGTAGCCCCAGACAGGTCACGAACACTGAAGCTTTCTTT
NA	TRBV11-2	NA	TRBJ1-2	CASSLVLTGPYGYTF	TGTGCCAGCAGCTTAGTCCTAACAGGGCCTTATGGCTACACCTTC
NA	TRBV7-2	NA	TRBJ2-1	CASSLGNSYNEQFF	TGTGCCAGCAGCTTAGGTAACTCCTACAATGAGCAGTTCTTC
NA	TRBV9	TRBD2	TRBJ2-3	CASSVAWAGGRSDTQYF	TGTGCCAGCAGCGTAGCATGGGCGGGGGGGCGGTCAGATACGCAGTATTTT
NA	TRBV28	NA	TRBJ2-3	CASTEQGDTQYF	TGTGCCAGCACTGAGCAGGGAGATACGCAGTATTTT
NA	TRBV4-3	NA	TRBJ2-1	CASSQDVVGRAEQFF	TGCGCCAGCAGCCAGGATGTAGTAGGCAGGGCTGAGCAGTTCTTC
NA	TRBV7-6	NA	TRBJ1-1	CASSLGAGGWSTEAFF	TGTGCCAGCAGCTTAGGGGCCGGGGGGTGGAGCACTGAAGCTTTCTTT
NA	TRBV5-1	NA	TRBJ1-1	CASSFLSGGDTEAFF	TGCGCCAGCAGCTTTTTGTCCGGCGGGGACACTGAAGCTTTCTTT
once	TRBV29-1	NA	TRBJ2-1	CSVEKGRASNEQFF	TGCAGCGTTGAGAAAGGAAGAGCGTCCAATGAGCAGTTCTTC
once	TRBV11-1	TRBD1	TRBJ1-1	CASSYRGRNTEAFF	TGTGCCAGCAGCTACAGGGGGCGGAACACTGAAGCTTTCTTT
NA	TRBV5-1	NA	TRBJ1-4	CASRNDAGDGEKLFF	TGCGCCAGCAGGAATGACGCGGGGGACGGTGAAAAACTGTTTTTT
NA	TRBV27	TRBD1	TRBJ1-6	CASSPWTGAVLHF	TGTGCCAGCAGTCCTTGGACAGGCGCGGTCCTCCACTTT
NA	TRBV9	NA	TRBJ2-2	CASSVASYRAGELFF	TGTGCCAGCAGCGTAGCCAGTTACAGGGCCGGGGAGCTGTTTTTT
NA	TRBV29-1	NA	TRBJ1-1	CSVEKGVRTEAFF	TGCAGCGTTGAAAAGGGGGTAAGGACTGAAGCTTTCTTT
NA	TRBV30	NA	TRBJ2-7	CAWSDGGYEQYF	TGTGCCTGGAGTGACGGGGGCTACGAGCAGTACTTC
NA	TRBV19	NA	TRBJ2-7	CASSASLGDRWKQYF	TGTGCCAGTAGTGCAAGCCTTGGCGACAGATGGAAGCAGTACTTC
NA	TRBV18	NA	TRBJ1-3	CASSPQSSGNTIYF	TGTGCCAGCTCACCACAGAGCTCTGGAAACACCATATATTTT
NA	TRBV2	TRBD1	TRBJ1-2	CASSYRGQGHTF	TGTGCCAGCAGTTATAGGGGACAGGGGCACACCTTC
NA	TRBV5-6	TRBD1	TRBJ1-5	CASSSGTGDNQPQHF	TGTGCCAGCAGCTCCGGGACAGGAGATAATCAGCCCCAGCATTTT
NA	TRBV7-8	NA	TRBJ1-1	CASSLRGGGSTEAFF	TGTGCCAGCAGCTTACGGGGAGGCGGGAGCACTGAAGCTTTCTTT
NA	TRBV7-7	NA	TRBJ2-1	CASSLESGSSYNEQFF	TGTGCCAGCAGCTTAGAATCGGGGAGCTCCTACAATGAGCAGTTCTTC
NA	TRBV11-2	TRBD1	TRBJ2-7	CASSLGAGTGRSYEQYF	TGTGCCAGCAGCTTGGGGGCCGGGACAGGACGTTCCTACGAGCAGTACTTC
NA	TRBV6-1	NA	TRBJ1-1	CASEQGYGTEAFF	TGTGCCAGTGAACAGGGCTATGGCACTGAAGCTTTCTTT
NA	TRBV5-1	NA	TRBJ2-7	CASSSSSYEQYF	TGCGCCAGCAGCTCTAGCTCCTACGAGCAGTACTTC
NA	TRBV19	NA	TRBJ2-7	CASHPRFLPYEQYF	TGTGCCAGCCACCCCAGATTTCTGCCCTACGAGCAGTACTTC
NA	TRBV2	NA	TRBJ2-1	CASSEESHSYNEQFF	TGTGCCAGCAGTGAGGAGAGCCACTCCTACAATGAGCAGTTCTTC
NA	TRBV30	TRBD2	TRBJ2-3	CAWSQAGGAAQYF	TGTGCCTGGAGTCAAGCCGGGGGGGCTGCGCAGTATTTT
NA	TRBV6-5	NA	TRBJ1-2	CASSYQGAYGYTF	TGTGCCAGCAGTTATCAGGGTGCCTATGGCTACACCTTC
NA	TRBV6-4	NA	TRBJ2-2	CASSEYSEHTGELFF	TGTGCCAGCAGTGAGTATAGCGAACACACCGGGGAGCTGTTTTTT